The clone carrying this T cell receptor beta chain was recorded many times. Its specificity is unknown. Per the germline V gene, CDR1 is MGHRA and CDR2 is YSYEKL. V gave up 1 base and J gave up 2 bases, with 11 bases separating them. This CDR3 comprises 15 residues. Time point described: patch test 1, 2 weeks after DPC sensitization. Treatment reported: therapeutic diphenylcyclopropenone sensitization with weekly scalp DPC. RNA extraction used unfractionated whole blood as the source of total RNA. Individual cDNA molecules had unique molecular identifiers attached to them by the library. TCRdb independently ran MiXCR on the RACE reads; one entry per CDR3 protein. The sample has about 34,000 distinct CDR3 sequences; around 6.4% are singletons. This entry comes from a study of human T cells and chemical hapten exposure. Study information: Sensitization was performed using 2% DPC on an approximately 2 cm by approximately 2 cm upper inner arm skin site. Patients, largely female, had alopecia areata, totalis or universalis.

Regarding the study as a whole: The donors suffered from alopecia, so their immune response may not match that of healthy people.

The chain employs TRBV4-1 and TRBJ2-5, with D perhaps being TRBD1 or TRBD2 (7 bases each). The specimen was whole blood, collected in connection with sensitization to the hapten diphenylcyclopropenone (DPC). The receptor was derived from a woman aged 25-40 years with alopecia areata. Some clones in this sample may be carry-over from other donors' samples. CDR3 sequence (DNA): TGCGCCAGCAGCCAAGGGCAGGGGGGGCAAGAGACCCAGTACTTC. Protein: CASSQGQGGQETQYF.